The 3 T cell receptor beta chains listed next were all sequenced from one sample in a study of CD8 T cells in Susac syndrome. Random-hexamer reverse transcription was applied to roughly 0.5 to 1 ug RNA. From the immunoSEQ multiplex PCR reads, TCRdb called clonotypes with MiXCR, one entry per CDR3 protein. Among about 250,000 distinct CDR3 sequences listed, roughly 93% were seen once. Sequencing input: CD4+ T cells from PBMCs. The receptors stem from a human donor with multiple sclerosis.

V gene TRBV7-9 combines with J gene TRBJ2-3, with 9 bases that match TRBD2. J gave up 2 bases and V 1 base, and 7 bases lay outside the gene matches. The germline V gene encodes CDR1 SEHNR and CDR2 FQNEAQ (reference sequence). The CDR3 totals 17 residues. The CDR3 sequence is CASSLGASGEATDTQYF. The CDR3 DNA follows: TGTGCCAGCAGCTTAGGGGCTAGCGGGGAGGCCACAGATACGCAGTATTTT.

The chain is built from TRBV27 and TRBJ2-2; 8 bases line up with TRBD1. Losses at the gene ends were 8 bases for V and 3 bases for J; bases not matched to a gene: 8. This CDR3 contains 15 residues. Germline lookup yields CDR1 MNHEY and CDR2 SMNVEV (reference sequence). In nucleotides, the CDR3 is TGTGCCAGCGCGACAGGGGTAATCGACACCGGGGAGCTGTTTTTT. This encodes CASATGVIDTGELFF.

The chain recombines TRBV12-3 or TRBV12-4 with TRBJ2-2; D might be TRBD1 or TRBD2, each matching 5 bases. Trimming left V 8 bases short and J 5 bases short, with 18 bases between. The CDR3 has 15 amino acids. The CDR3 bases are TGTGCCAGCTGCCGGGGCGGTCGAAAGACCGGGGAGCTGTTTTTT. Amino acid sequence: CASCRGGRKTGELFF.